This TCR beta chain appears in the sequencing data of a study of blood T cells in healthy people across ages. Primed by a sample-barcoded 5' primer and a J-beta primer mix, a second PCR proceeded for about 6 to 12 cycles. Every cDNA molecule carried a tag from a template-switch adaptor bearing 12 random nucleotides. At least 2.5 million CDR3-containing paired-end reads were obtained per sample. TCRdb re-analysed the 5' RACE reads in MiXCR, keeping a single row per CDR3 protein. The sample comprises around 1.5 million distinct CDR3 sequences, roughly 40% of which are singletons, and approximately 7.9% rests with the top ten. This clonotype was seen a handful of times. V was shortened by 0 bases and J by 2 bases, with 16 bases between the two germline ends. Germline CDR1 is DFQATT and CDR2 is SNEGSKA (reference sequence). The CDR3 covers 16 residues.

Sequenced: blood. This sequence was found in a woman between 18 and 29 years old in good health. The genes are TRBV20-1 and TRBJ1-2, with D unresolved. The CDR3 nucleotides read TGCAGTGCTAGAGATTTAGGCCCTTCGACCAACTATGGCTACACCTTC. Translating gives CSARDLGPSTNYGYTF.